The 18 T cell receptor beta chains below all came from one sample that was sequenced in a study of control samples from healthy donors and cancer patients. Produced via immunoSEQ multiplex PCR; TCRdb's table is partial and in-frame only. Here the sample spans about 150,000 clones, about nine tenths being singletons. The sequenced sample consisted of blood. Every receptor here comes from a man aged 30-40 years in good health.

The chain links TRBV24-1 to TRBJ2-3; TRBD2 matches at 9 bases. The germline gives CDR1 KGHDR, CDR2 SFDVKD. This CDR3 spans 17 amino acids. V was clipped by 2 bases and J by 3 bases; unmatched bases: 8. CDR3 nucleotides: TGTGCCACCAGTGATTCGGCGGGGGGGGCAGTGACAGATACGCAGTATTTT. It codes for CATSDSAGGAVTDTQYF.

The gene calls are TRBV6-1 and TRBJ1-5; weak D call: TRBD1 (6 bases). The germline V gene encodes CDR1 MNHNS and CDR2 SASEGT. The CDR3 totals 16 residues. V was clipped by 3 bases and J by 9 bases, with 21 bases between them. The CDR3 protein is CASSDELGGAERPQHF. CDR3 in DNA: TGTGCCAGCAGTGATGAATTGGGGGGGGCCGAGAGGCCCCAGCATTTT.

The chain joins TRBV6-5 to TRBJ2-6, with unresolved D. Germline V gene sequence: CDR1 MNHEY, CDR2 SVGAGI. CDR3 length: 13 amino acids. V gave up 7 bases and J gave up 0 bases, with 4 bases separating them. The CDR3 bases are TGTGCCAGCAAGAGCTCTGGGGCCAACGTCCTGACTTTC. Residues: CASKSSGANVLTF.

The CDR3 nucleotides read TGTGCCAGCAGCGACCAGGGGGGTGACACTGAAGCTTTCTTT. It codes for CASSDQGGDTEAFF. This sequence joins TRBV7-9 and TRBJ1-1; 7 bases fit TRBD1. This CDR3 has 14 amino acids. V was clipped by 5 bases and J by 3 bases; unmatched bases: 6. CDR1 SEHNR and CDR2 FQNEAQ come from the germline V gene (reference sequence).

The chain combines TRBV6-5 with TRBJ2-5; TRBD1 matches 7 bases. The CDR3 is 14 residues long. V gave up 6 bases and J gave up 1 base; unmatched junction bases: 5. Per germline, CDR1 MNHEY and CDR2 SVGAGI. CDR3 residues: CASRTGTAQETQYF. In nucleotides, the CDR3 is TGTGCCAGCAGAACCGGGACAGCCCAAGAGACCCAGTACTTC.

The chain employs TRBV5-4 and TRBJ1-1; 8 bases are shared with TRBD1. Germline values: CDR1 SGHNT, CDR2 YYREEE (reference sequence). The CDR3 length is 17 residues. Trimming cost V 0 bases and J 5 bases; bases outside gene matches: 12. The CDR3 loop is CASSLDPPGQVGTEAFF. The CDR3, as DNA: TGTGCCAGCAGCTTGGACCCCCCGGGACAGGTTGGAACTGAAGCTTTCTTT.

The CDR3 loop reads CASSRLDRAYEQYF. DNA for the CDR3: TGCGCCAGCAGTCGGCTGGACAGGGCCTACGAGCAGTACTTC. This chain joins TRBV23-1 and TRBJ2-7; 8 bases fit TRBD1. TRBV23-1 is an open reading frame, and its role is uncertain. V lost 4 bases and J lost 2; bases outside the gene matches: 4. The CDR3 runs to 14 residues.

The chain carries TRBV19 and TRBJ2-7, with D unresolved. The CDR3 totals 14 residues. The V end was cut by 4 bases, the J end by 4 bases, with 14 bases between. Germline V gives CDR1 LNHDA, CDR2 SQIVND (reference sequence). The CDR3 region is CASSSEPAAYEQYF. CDR3 DNA: TGTGCCAGTAGTAGTGAGCCTGCCGCTTACGAGCAGTACTTC.

The chain carries TRBV12-3 or TRBV12-4 and TRBJ2-7; D gene uncertain. Trimming took 2 bases from V and 5 from J, leaving 4 bases between them. The CDR3 spans 11 residues. CDR3 region: CASSLNHEQYF. The DNA of the CDR3 is TGTGCCAGCAGTTTAAATCACGAGCAGTACTTC.

The chain uses TRBV24-1 and TRBJ2-3, with D possibly being TRBD1 (5 bases). Germline-derived CDR1 and CDR2 are KGHDR and SFDVKD. The germline V and J ends were trimmed by 5 bases and 2 bases, with 10 bases remaining between them. CDR3 length equals 14 residues. CDR3 sequence (DNA): TGTGCCACCAGTGTAGGGGCAAACACAGATACGCAGTATTTT. Its translation: CATSVGANTDTQYF.

This chain links TRBV6-6 with TRBJ2-2, with D perhaps matching TRBD2 (5 bases). This CDR3 has 12 amino acids. V was pared by 8 bases and J by 6 bases, with 10 bases between. Germline CDR1 reads MNHNY; CDR2 reads SVGAGI (reference sequence). The CDR3 nucleotides read TGTGCCAGCGGGAGTGTCGCCGGGGAGCTGTTTTTT. Translating gives CASGSVAGELFF.

J is TRBJ2-2 and V is TRBV6-4; 13 bases match TRBD2. V lost 5 bases to trimming and J lost 4 bases; unmatched junction nucleotides: 4. The V gene's germline CDR1 is MRHNA and CDR2 SNTAGT. The CDR3 totals 16 residues. The CDR3, as DNA: TGTGCCAGCAGTACTAGCGGGGGGGCCGTCACCGGGGAGCTGTTTTTT. It translates to CASSTSGGAVTGELFF.

The genes are TRBV11-1 and TRBJ2-7; D is possibly TRBD2 (6 bases). Germline-derived CDR1 and CDR2 are SGHAT and FQDESV (reference sequence). Between the trimmed V and J ends, which lost 3 bases and 0 bases, there was a span of 15 bases. CDR3 length: 16 residues. Here the CDR3 reads CASSLTRGYSSYEQYF. The CDR3 DNA sequence: TGTGCCAGCAGCTTGACTAGGGGCTATAGCTCCTACGAGCAGTACTTC.

The chain couples TRBV21-1 to TRBJ1-1. TRBV21-1 is a pseudogene. The CDR3 loop spans 10 amino acids. CDR3 sequence reads: CASARGGAFF. For the CDR3, the DNA is TGTGCCAGCGCCAGGGGGGGAGCTTTCTTT.

J is TRBJ2-1 and V is TRBV29-1, with D uncertain. V lost 0 bases, J lost 0 bases, and 12 bases lay in between. CDR1 SQVTM and CDR2 ANQGSEA come from the germline V gene. The CDR3 sequence is 16 residues long. CDR3 region: CSVEEAQKSSYNEQFF. In DNA, the CDR3 is TGCAGCGTTGAAGAAGCACAGAAGAGCTCCTACAATGAGCAGTTCTTC.

This rearrangement joins TRBV4-2 to TRBJ1-2; the D is unclear. This CDR3 region has 12 residues. Per germline, CDR1 LGHNA and CDR2 YNFKEQ. Deletions cut 3 bases from V and 2 bases from J, with 4 bases between. CDR3 nucleotides: TGTGCCAGCAGCCAGGGAAACTATGGCTACACCTTC. This encodes CASSQGNYGYTF.

The chain employs TRBV4-2 and TRBJ1-6; D unclear. From germline, CDR1 is LGHNA and CDR2 YNFKEQ. The V end lost 0 bases, the J end lost 5 bases, and 8 bases lay between the germline ends. The CDR3 contains 15 residues. Here the CDR3 reads CASSQDQINNSPLHF. The CDR3 region has the DNA TGTGCCAGCAGCCAAGACCAGATTAATAATTCACCCCTCCACTTT.

The chain couples TRBV27 to TRBJ1-2; the D is unclear. V lost 6 bases and J 0 bases, leaving 11 bases between the germline ends. Germline CDR1 MNHEY, CDR2 SMNVEV (reference sequence). The CDR3 runs to 14 residues. CDR3 in DNA: TGTGCCAGCAGAAGGCCGGAAGCTAACTATGGCTACACCTTC. Translation gives CASRRPEANYGYTF.